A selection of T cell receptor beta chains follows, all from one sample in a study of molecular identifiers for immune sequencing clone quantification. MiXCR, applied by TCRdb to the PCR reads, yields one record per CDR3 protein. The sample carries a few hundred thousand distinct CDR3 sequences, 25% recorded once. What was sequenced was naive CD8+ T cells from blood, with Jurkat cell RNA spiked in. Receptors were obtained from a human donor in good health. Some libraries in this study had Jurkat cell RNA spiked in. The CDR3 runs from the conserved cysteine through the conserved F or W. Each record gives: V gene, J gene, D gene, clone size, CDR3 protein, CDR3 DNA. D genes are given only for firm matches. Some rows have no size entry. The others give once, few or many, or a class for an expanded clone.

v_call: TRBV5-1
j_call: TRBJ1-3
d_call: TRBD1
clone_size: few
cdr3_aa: CASSSDRAAGNTIYF
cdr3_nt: TGCGCCAGCAGCTCGGACAGGGCGGCTGGAAACACCATATATTTT

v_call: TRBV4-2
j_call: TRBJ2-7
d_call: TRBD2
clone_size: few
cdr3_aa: CASSLGELAGTAYEQYF
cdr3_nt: TGTGCCAGCAGCCTGGGCGAACTAGCGGGTACCGCCTACGAGCAGTACTTC

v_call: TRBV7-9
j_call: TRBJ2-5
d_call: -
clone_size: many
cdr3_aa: CASSSVTETQYF
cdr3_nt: TGTGCCAGCAGCTCAGTTACGGAGACCCAGTACTTC

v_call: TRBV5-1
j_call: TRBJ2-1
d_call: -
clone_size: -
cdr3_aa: CASSLPAYNEQFF
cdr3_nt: TGCGCCAGCAGCTTGCCGGCCTACAATGAGCAGTTCTTC

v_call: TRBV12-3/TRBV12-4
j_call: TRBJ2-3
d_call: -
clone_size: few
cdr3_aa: CASSSPEGLDTQYF
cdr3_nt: TGTGCCAGCAGTTCACCCGAGGGATTAGATACGCAGTATTTT

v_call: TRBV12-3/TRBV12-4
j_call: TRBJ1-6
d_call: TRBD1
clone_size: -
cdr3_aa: CASSSGGTAYNSPLHF
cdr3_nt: TGTGCCAGCAGTTCCGGGGGGACAGCCTATAATTCACCCCTCCACTTT

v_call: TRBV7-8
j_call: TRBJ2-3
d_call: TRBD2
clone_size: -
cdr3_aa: CASGKTSGADTDTQYF
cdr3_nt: TGTGCCAGCGGCAAAACTAGCGGGGCCGACACAGATACGCAGTATTTT

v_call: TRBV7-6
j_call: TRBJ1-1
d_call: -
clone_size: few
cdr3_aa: CASSLDEGRTEAFF
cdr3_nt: TGTGCCAGCAGCTTAGATGAGGGGAGAACTGAAGCTTTCTTT

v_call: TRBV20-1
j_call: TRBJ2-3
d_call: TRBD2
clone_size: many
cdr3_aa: CSARDPLAGSTDTQYF
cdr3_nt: TGCAGTGCTAGAGATCCCCTAGCGGGGAGCACAGATACGCAGTATTTT

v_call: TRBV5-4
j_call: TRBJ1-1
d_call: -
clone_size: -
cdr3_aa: CASSLALGAGAFF
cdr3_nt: TGTGCCAGCAGCTTGGCCCTGGGGGCGGGGGCTTTCTTT

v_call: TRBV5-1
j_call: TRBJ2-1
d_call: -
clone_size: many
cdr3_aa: CASSADRSSYNEQFF
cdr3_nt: TGCGCCAGCAGCGCTGACAGAAGCTCCTACAATGAGCAGTTCTTC

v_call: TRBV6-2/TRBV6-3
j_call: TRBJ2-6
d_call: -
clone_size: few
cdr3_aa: CASRHGRTPGANVLTF
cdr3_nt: TGTGCCAGCAGACACGGAAGGACACCTGGGGCCAACGTCCTGACTTTC

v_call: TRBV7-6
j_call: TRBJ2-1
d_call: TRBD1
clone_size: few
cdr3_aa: CASSLQTGAEQFF
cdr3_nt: TGTGCCAGCAGCCTCCAGACAGGGGCCGAGCAGTTCTTC

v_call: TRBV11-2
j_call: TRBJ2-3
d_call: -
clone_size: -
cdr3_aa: CAGSFRDNTDTQYF
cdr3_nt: TGTGCCGGCAGCTTCCGGGACAACACAGATACGCAGTATTTT

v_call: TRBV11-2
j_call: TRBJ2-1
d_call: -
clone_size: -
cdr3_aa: CASSLFPALSSYNEQFF
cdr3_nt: TGTGCCAGCAGCTTATTCCCAGCTCTCAGCTCCTACAATGAGCAGTTCTTC

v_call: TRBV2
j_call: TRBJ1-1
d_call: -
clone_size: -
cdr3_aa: CASRGGRQKTMNTEAFF
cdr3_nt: TGTGCCAGCAGGGGGGGTCGGCAGAAGACCATGAACACTGAAGCTTTCTTT

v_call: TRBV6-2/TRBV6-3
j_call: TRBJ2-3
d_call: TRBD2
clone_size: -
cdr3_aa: CASRDLSGLAGEVDTQYF
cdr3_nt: TGTGCCAGCAGAGACCTGTCGGGACTAGCGGGGGAGGTAGATACGCAGTATTTT

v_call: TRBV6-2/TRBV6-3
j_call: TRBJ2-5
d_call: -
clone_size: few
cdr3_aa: CASSWVSGSGETQYF
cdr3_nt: TGTGCCAGCAGTTGGGTCTCGGGGAGCGGAGAGACCCAGTACTTC

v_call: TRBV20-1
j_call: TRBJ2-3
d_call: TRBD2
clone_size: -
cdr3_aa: CSASSGIGADTQYF
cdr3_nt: TGCAGTGCTAGTAGCGGGATCGGCGCAGATACGCAGTATTTT

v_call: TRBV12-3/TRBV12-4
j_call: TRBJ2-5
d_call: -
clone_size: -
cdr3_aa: CASSSEAAQETQYF
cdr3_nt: TGTGCCAGCAGTTCAGAAGCAGCCCAAGAGACCCAGTACTTC

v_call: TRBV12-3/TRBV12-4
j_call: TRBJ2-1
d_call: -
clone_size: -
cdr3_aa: CASTPAWNEQFF
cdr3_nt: TGTGCCAGCACCCCTGCCTGGAATGAGCAGTTCTTC

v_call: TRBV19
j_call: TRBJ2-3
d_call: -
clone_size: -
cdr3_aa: CASSIRADTQYF
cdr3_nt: TGTGCCAGTAGTATACGGGCAGATACGCAGTATTTT

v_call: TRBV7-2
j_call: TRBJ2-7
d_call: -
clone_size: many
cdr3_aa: CASSFPGTSHEQYF
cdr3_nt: TGTGCCAGCAGCTTCCCGGGGACCTCCCACGAGCAGTACTTC